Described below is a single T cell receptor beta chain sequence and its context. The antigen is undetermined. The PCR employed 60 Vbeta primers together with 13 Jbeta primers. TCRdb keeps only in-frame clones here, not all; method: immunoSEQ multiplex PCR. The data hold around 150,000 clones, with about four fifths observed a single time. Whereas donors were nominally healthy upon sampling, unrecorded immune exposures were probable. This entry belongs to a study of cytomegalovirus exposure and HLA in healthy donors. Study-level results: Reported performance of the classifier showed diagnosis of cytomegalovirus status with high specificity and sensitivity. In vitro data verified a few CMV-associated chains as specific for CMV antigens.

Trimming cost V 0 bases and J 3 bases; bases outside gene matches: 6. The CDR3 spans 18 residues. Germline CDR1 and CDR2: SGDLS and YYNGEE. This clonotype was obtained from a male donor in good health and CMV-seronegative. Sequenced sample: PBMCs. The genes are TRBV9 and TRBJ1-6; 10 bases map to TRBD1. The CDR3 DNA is TGTGCCAGCAGCGTAGATGGGACAGGGGAGGACTATAATTCACCCCTCCACTTT. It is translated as CASSVDGTGEDYNSPLHF.